This T cell receptor beta chain was sequenced in a study of sequential checkpoint blockade in melanoma. Background on the study: Arm A got nivolumab then ipilimumab; arm B the reverse, 1:1. Each arm's sequence ended with maintenance nivolumab.

Unmatched junction bases numbered 7, after V lost 3 bases and J lost 7 bases. The V gene's germline CDR1 is MNHEY and CDR2 SMNVEV (reference sequence). The CDR3 has 15 residues. Treatment described: randomized to nivolumab then ipilimumab (arm A) or the reverse (arm B). PBMC sorting kept live CD3+CD8+ cells without CD19 or CD56. The method was immunoSEQ multiplex PCR; TCRdb's version includes in-frame clones alone and lacks a portion of them. The table lists roughly 30,000 clones, less than 85% of them singletons. The clonotype comes from a human donor with melanoma. The chain links TRBV27 to TRBJ1-2, with 11 positions matching TRBD1. The sequenced sample was CD8+ T cells sorted from blood (inferred from file names), obtained from a patient given nivolumab and ipilimumab in sequence. CDR3 sequence (DNA): TGTGCCAGCAGTTTTCGAGGACAGGGGGCGGGTGGCTACACCTTC. It yields the protein CASSFRGQGAGGYTF.